The entry that follows covers one T cell receptor beta chain sequence. This clonotype was detected only a few times. Its antigen has not been determined. No base quality information exists; no much larger clone differs at one position. Sequencing took place on an Illumina HiSeq 1500. The public reads were reprocessed in TCRdb via fastp at Q25 and MiXCR, keeping in-frame beta chains. Duplicate CDR3 protein sequences are folded into a single record with the most common DNA and genes. For this sample there are about 110,000 distinct CDR3 sequences; roughly a tenth appear just once. The ten largest clones represent approximately 30% of the sample. This specimen belongs to a study of T cell repertoires in cytomegalovirus infection (dated by TCRdb to about 2019). For the wider study: Donor HLA type was relevant to the analysis, because carriage of CMV infection together with the matching HLA type was indicated by public TCR beta signatures.

The CDR3 runs 14 amino acids, cysteine and phenylalanine included. The DNA shown is the 42-base CDR3, in frame from base 1. V is pared back by 6 bases and J by 5 bases, with 16 bases lying between the germline termini. From a lookup of the germline V gene, CDR1 and CDR2 are MNHEY and SVGEGT. Paper-wide results and their limitations: The ex vivo response was dominated by HLA-C-restricted CMV-specific TCR beta clonotypes, which also provided the single most frequent clonotype in two of eight donors. In both this cohort and an independent roughly 400-donor cohort, the cumulative frequency of public TCR beta family members distinguished carriers of CMV infection plus the relevant HLA type.

Sequences were obtained from PBMCs, sequenced either directly or after in vitro stimulation (not recorded which). The chain joins TRBV6-2 or TRBV6-3 to TRBJ1-1, with the D segment identity uncertain. This receptor was identified in a human donor in good health (CMV status not recorded). Some clones in this sample may be carry-over from other donors' samples. The nucleotide sequence is given as TGTGCCAGCAGCTCCCTGGGGAGGAGGACTGAAGCTTTCTTT. Its product reads: CASSSLGRRTEAFF.